This entry concerns a single TCR beta chain. The data were taken from a study of CD8 T cells in Susac syndrome. Germline CDR1 and CDR2: SGDLS and YYNGEE. The CDR3 runs 17 residues. The V segment lost 5 bases and the J segment 4 bases; nucleotides outside the gene matches: 14. It was with random hexamers that roughly 0.45 to 1 ug RNA was reverse transcribed. TCRdb ran MiXCR on the immunoSEQ multiplex PCR reads and lists one entry per CDR3 protein. The data contain some 300,000 distinct CDR3 sequences, 75% to 85% of them singletons. This TCR was sampled from a human donor with multiple sclerosis. What was sequenced was CD8+ T cells from PBMCs. The chain employs TRBV9 and TRBJ2-2, with 7 bases lining up with TRBD1. CDR3 nucleotide sequence: TGTGCCAGCAGTCTTATCGGACAGGCTGGGGGCACCGGGGAGCTGTTTTTT. Its protein is CASSLIGQAGGTGELFF.